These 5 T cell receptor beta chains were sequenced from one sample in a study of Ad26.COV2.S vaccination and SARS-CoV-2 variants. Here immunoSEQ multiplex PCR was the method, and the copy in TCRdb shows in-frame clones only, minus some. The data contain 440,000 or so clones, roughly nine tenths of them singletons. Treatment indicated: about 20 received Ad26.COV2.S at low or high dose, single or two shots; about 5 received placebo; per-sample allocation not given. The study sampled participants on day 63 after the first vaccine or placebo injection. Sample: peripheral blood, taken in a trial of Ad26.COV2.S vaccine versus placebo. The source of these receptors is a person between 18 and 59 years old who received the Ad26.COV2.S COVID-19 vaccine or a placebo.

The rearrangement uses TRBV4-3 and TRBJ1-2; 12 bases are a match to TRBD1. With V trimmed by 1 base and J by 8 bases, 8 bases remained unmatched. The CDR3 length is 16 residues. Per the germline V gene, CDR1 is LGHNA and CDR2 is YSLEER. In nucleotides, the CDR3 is TGCGCCAGCAGCCAAGTGGAGGGACAGGGGGCGCGGGGCTACACCTTC. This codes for CASSQVEGQGARGYTF.

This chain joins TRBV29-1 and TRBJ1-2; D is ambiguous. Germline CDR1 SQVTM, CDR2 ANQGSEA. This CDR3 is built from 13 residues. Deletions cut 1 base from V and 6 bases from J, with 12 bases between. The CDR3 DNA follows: TGCAGCGTTGAAGTAGTCCAGAGAAATGGCTACACCTTC. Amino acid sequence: CSVEVVQRNGYTF.

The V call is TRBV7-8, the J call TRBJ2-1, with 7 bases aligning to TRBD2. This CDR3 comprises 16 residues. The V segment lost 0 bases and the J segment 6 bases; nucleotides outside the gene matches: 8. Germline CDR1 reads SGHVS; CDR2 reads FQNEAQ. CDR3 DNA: TGTGCCAGCAGCTTAGCGATTCAAACGGGGGGCAATGAGCAGTTCTTC. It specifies CASSLAIQTGGNEQFF.

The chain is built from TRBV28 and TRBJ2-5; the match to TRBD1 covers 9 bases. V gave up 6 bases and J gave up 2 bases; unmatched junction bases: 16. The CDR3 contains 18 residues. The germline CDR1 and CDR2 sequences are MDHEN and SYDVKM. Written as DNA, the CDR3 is TGTGCCAGCAGAACCGACTCGCCGGGACAGGGTTTACAAGAGACCCAGTACTTC. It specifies CASRTDSPGQGLQETQYF. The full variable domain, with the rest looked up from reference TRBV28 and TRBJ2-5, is DVKVTQSSRYLVKRTGEKVFLECVQDMDHENMFWYRQDPGLGLRLIYFSYDVKMKEKGDIPEGYSVSREKKERFSLILESASTNQTSMYLCASRTDSPGQGLQETQYFGPGTRLLVL.

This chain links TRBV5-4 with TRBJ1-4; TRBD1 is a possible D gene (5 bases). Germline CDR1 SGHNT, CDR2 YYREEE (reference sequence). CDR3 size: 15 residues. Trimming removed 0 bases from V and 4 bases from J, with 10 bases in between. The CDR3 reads CASSLGWGNNEKLFF. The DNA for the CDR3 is TGTGCCAGCAGCTTGGGATGGGGGAATAATGAAAAACTGTTTTTT.